Below are 30 T cell receptor beta chains sequenced from a single sample in a study of PD-L1 blockade in urothelial cancer (dated by TCRdb to the late 2010s). Library creation used the immunoSEQ multiplex PCR assay. The clones in this table, taken by TCRdb from immuneACCESS, are in-frame only. Not every clone is retained; where verified, under half of the shortfall comes from an unresolved V gene, and the cause of the rest is unknown. The sample contains about 48,000 clones, approximately 86% of them found a single time. The ten largest make up over 9.5% of the sample. Explained via the paper, the time point label denotes: peripheral blood 6 weeks after treatment start. The sample was PBMCs, taken around atezolizumab (anti-PD-L1) treatment. The receptors come from a man aged 60-69 years with urothelial cancer.

This chain links TRBV6-1 with TRBJ1-5; 9 bases agree with TRBD1. V was clipped by 2 bases and J by 11 bases; unmatched bases: 7. This CDR3 has 14 amino acids. Germline CDR1 is MNHNS and CDR2 is SASEGT. CDR3 bases: TGTGCCAGCAGTGAAAACAGGGGGCAAGGTTCCCAGCATTTT. Residues: CASSENRGQGSQHF.

This chain links TRBV6-7 with TRBJ1-4, with D possibly matching TRBD1 (5 bases). TRBV6-7 is an open reading frame, and its role is uncertain. Trimming removed 6 bases at V and 7 bases at J, with 21 bases between. The CDR3 has 16 residues. CDR3 DNA sequence: TGTGCCAGCAGACCCCACATCAGGGAGGAGGGTGAAAAACTGTTTTTT. This gives the protein CASRPHIREEGEKLFF.

This chain links TRBV25-1 with TRBJ1-1; the D gene is possibly TRBD1 (6 bases). The V gene's germline CDR1 is MGHDK and CDR2 SYGVNS. This CDR3 region has 17 residues. V lost 2 bases and J lost 0, with 16 bases in between. The CDR3 protein is CASSEPIGGAMNTEAFF. Here the CDR3 DNA reads TGTGCCAGCAGTGAACCTATAGGGGGGGCCATGAACACTGAAGCTTTCTTT.

This clone turned up a few times. This chain connects TRBV6-1 to TRBJ1-6; unclear D gene. This CDR3 is built from 13 residues. Germline assignment: CDR1 MNHNS and CDR2 SASEGT. V shed 7 bases and J shed 5 bases, with 9 bases lying between them. This CDR3 reads CASIRVNNSPLHF. CDR3 coding DNA: TGTGCCAGCATTCGAGTCAATAATTCACCCCTCCACTTT.

The chain recombines TRBV10-1 with TRBJ2-1; 9 nucleotides match TRBD2. Per germline, CDR1 WNHNN and CDR2 SYGVQD (reference sequence). The CDR3 runs 13 residues. The ends lost 8 bases at V and 3 bases at J; junction bases unmatched: 2. As DNA, the CDR3 is TGCGCCAGCTCTAGCGGGGTCTACAATGAGCAGTTCTTC. This sequence encodes CASSSGVYNEQFF.

The rearrangement links TRBV4-3 to TRBJ2-2, with D tentatively TRBD1 (5 bases). CDR1 and CDR2 (germline): LGHNA, YSLEER. The CDR3 has 15 residues. V was clipped by 1 base and J by 4 bases, with 10 bases between them. The CDR3 region is CASSQASGITGELFF. The CDR3 nucleotides are TGCGCCAGCAGCCAAGCCTCAGGGATCACCGGGGAGCTGTTTTTT.

This chain joins TRBV30 and TRBJ1-1; D remains unclear. This CDR3 comprises 14 residues. The V gene lost 3 bases and the J gene lost 8 bases, with 19 bases spanning the gap. The germline V gene has CDR1 GTSNPN and CDR2 SVGIG (reference sequence). The CDR3 nucleotides are TGTGCCTGGAGCATGGGTGGGCCGTTGTACGAAGCTTTCTTT. It encodes CAWSMGGPLYEAFF.

V usage is TRBV28 and J usage is TRBJ2-7; 10 positions match TRBD2. The CDR3 runs 15 residues. With 5 bases clipped from V and 0 bases from J, the junction kept 4 bases outside the gene matches. Germline CDR1 and CDR2: MDHEN and SYDVKM. This CDR3 reads CASSRWTSGSYEQYF. The CDR3 bases are TGTGCCAGCAGTAGATGGACTAGCGGCTCCTACGAGCAGTACTTC.

The chain has TRBV11-2 and TRBJ2-7; TRBD2 matches at 7 bases. CDR3 size: 13 residues. Germline loops: CDR1 SGHAT, CDR2 FQNNGV. V lost 5 bases and J lost 9; bases outside the gene matches: 10. The CDR3 region is CASSPPGGGGQYF. CDR3 in DNA: TGTGCCAGCAGCCCGCCGGGGGGAGGAGGGCAGTACTTC.

The count of this clone is one. The chain has TRBV6-1 and TRBJ2-7, with D possibly TRBD1 on 5 matching bases. Germline assignment: CDR1 MNHNS and CDR2 SASEGT. This CDR3 has 14 residues. The V and J ends lost 7 bases and 5 bases respectively, with 18 bases between them. CDR3 sequence reads: CASISGGVRDEQYF. In DNA, the CDR3 is TGTGCCAGCATATCAGGTGGGGTCAGGGACGAGCAGTACTTC.

The V call is TRBV11-2, the J call TRBJ2-1, with TRBD2 as a possible D gene (6 bases). The germline CDR1 and CDR2 sequences are SGHAT and FQNNGV. The CDR3 totals 12 residues. Trimming took 1 base from V and 9 from J, leaving 7 bases between them. Here the CDR3 reads CASSLVGGEQFF. The CDR3 DNA sequence: TGTGCCAGCAGCTTAGTGGGGGGTGAGCAGTTCTTC.

This chain joins TRBV19 and TRBJ1-1; TRBD1 agrees at 9 bases. Germline V gene sequence: CDR1 LNHDA, CDR2 SQIVND (reference sequence). The V gene end was trimmed by 4 bases and the J gene end by 5 bases; junction bases not matched to a gene: 5. This CDR3 has 14 amino acids. CDR3 sequence reads: CASSRDRARTEAFF. The CDR3 coding sequence is TGTGCCAGTAGTAGGGACAGGGCGCGGACTGAAGCTTTCTTT.

This clone was picked up a small number of times. The V and J genes are TRBV28 and TRBJ1-1, with D possibly TRBD1 on 5 matching bases. Trimming stripped 5 bases from V and 7 bases from J, with 17 bases between. The germline CDR1 and CDR2 sequences are MDHEN and SYDVKM. This CDR3 contains 14 residues. As DNA, the CDR3 is TGTGCCAGCAGTCCCCCCGGGTCCAGGGATGAAGCTTTCTTT. It specifies CASSPPGSRDEAFF.

The chain links TRBV10-1 to TRBJ2-1; 9 bases are shared with TRBD2. Germline V gene lookup returns CDR1 WNHNN and CDR2 SYGVQD (reference sequence). This CDR3 has 17 amino acids. The ends lost 3 bases at V and 7 bases at J; junction bases unmatched: 13. As DNA, the CDR3 is TGCGCCAGCAGTGAAACCCTAATAGCGGGGGTAAATAATGAGCAGTTCTTC. Its protein is CASSETLIAGVNNEQFF.

The table lists this clone with a count of one. The chain combines TRBV28 with TRBJ2-7; 10 positions agree with TRBD1. The CDR3 consists of 14 residues. The J segment lost 0 bases and the V segment lost 5 bases, leaving 1 base of the junction unmatched. Germline V gene lookup returns CDR1 MDHEN and CDR2 SYDVKM. The CDR3 nucleotides are TGTGCCAGCAGTAGGACAGGGGGCTCCTACGAGCAGTACTTC. Translation gives CASSRTGGSYEQYF.

This clone was recorded only once. The chain uses TRBV5-1 and TRBJ2-1; 11 nucleotides line up with TRBD1. CDR3 length: 15 residues. Germline CDR1 SGHRS, CDR2 YFSETQ. With V trimmed by 4 bases and J by 7 bases, 7 bases remained unmatched. The CDR3 coding sequence is TGCGCCAGCAGCCCTGGACAGGGGGCATGGAATGAGCAGTTCTTC. As protein: CASSPGQGAWNEQFF. The full variable domain, in which reference TRBV5-1 and TRBJ2-1 provide the parts outside the CDR3, is KAGVTQTPRYLIKTRGQQVTLSCSPISGHRSVSWYQQTPGQGLQFLFEYFSETQRNKGNFPGRFSGRQFSNSRSEMNVSTLELGDSALYLCASSPGQGAWNEQFFGPGTRLTVL.

The gene calls are TRBV5-3 and TRBJ2-7; tentative D call: TRBD1 (5 bases). TRBV5-3 is classed as an ORF, of uncertain function. The germline V and J ends were trimmed by 3 bases and 7 bases, with 11 bases remaining between them. The CDR3 runs to 12 residues. In nucleotides, the CDR3 is TGTGCCAGAAGCTCGACAGTCTGGGAGCAGTACTTC. Amino acid sequence: CARSSTVWEQYF.

This chain uses TRBV7-9 with TRBJ2-7; a possible D gene is TRBD2 (6 bases). CDR3 length: 17 amino acids. Germline CDR1 SEHNR, CDR2 FQNEAQ (reference sequence). V lost 1 base and J 2 bases, leaving 18 bases between the germline ends. CDR3 sequence reads: CASSLGGVGNRPYEQYF. As DNA, the CDR3 is TGTGCCAGCAGCTTAGGGGGGGTAGGTAACAGACCCTACGAGCAGTACTTC.

A word on this clone: Other DNA variants within this sample encode the same CDR3. This chain links TRBV7-8 with TRBJ1-2, with 9 bases matching TRBD1. CDR3 length: 14 amino acids. The trim removed 1 base at V and 3 bases at J, leaving 0 bases unmatched. Per the germline V gene, CDR1 is SGHVS and CDR2 is FQNEAQ. CDR3 sequence reads: CASSLGTGDYGYTF. The DNA for the CDR3 is TGTGCCAGCAGCTTAGGGACAGGGGACTATGGCTACACCTTC. Using reference TRBV7-8 and TRBJ1-2 for the parts outside the CDR3, the full variable domain is GAGVSQSPRYKVAKRGQDVALRCDPISGHVSLFWYQQALGQGPEFLTYFQNEAQLDKSGLPSDRFFAERPEGSVSTLKIQRTQQEDSAVYLCASSLGTGDYGYTFGSGTRLTVV.

This chain joins TRBV6-1 and TRBJ1-1; tentative D call: TRBD1 (6 bases). Germline CDR1 reads MNHNS; CDR2 reads SASEGT. Deletions cut 6 bases from V and 4 bases from J, with 12 bases between. This CDR3 has 13 amino acids. The DNA of the CDR3 is TGTGCCAGCAGCGTCAGGGGCGGCACTGAAGCTTTCTTT. This gives the protein CASSVRGGTEAFF.

This clone is a singleton in its sample. The chain uses TRBV6-5 and TRBJ2-7; TRBD2 matches at 10 bases. The length of the CDR3 is 15 residues. J lost 3 bases, V lost 6 bases, and 8 bases had no gene match. Germline values: CDR1 MNHEY, CDR2 SVGAGI. CDR3 in amino acids: CASRSPSGGDYEQYF. CDR3 nucleotide sequence: TGTGCCAGCAGGTCCCCTAGCGGGGGTGACTACGAGCAGTACTTC.

Notes on this clone: The sample holds other DNA sequences that translate to the same CDR3. The CDR3 reads CASSIGQGSSYNSPLHF. CDR3 bases: TGTGCCAGTAGTATCGGGCAGGGGAGCTCCTATAATTCACCCCTCCACTTT. V and J are TRBV19 and TRBJ1-6; the D gene is possibly TRBD1 (6 bases). V dropped 3 bases and J dropped 0 bases, with 12 bases sitting between them. Germline V gives CDR1 LNHDA, CDR2 SQIVND (reference sequence). The CDR3 consists of 17 residues.

The genes are TRBV28 and TRBJ1-4; 10 positions agree with TRBD1. Looked up from germline, CDR1 is MDHEN and CDR2 is SYDVKM. The CDR3 runs 14 residues. Germline trimming cut 8 bases from V and 0 bases from J; bases unmatched to any gene: 0. For the CDR3, the DNA is TGTGCCAGCGGGACAGGGGCAACTAATGAAAAACTGTTTTTT. It translates to CASGTGATNEKLFF.

The chain links TRBV10-3 to TRBJ2-1, with TRBD2 identical over 9 bases. After removal of 3 bases from V and 3 bases from J, the junction contained 9 bases not matched to a gene. Germline CDR1 ENHRY, CDR2 SYGVKD. The CDR3 loop spans 17 amino acids. CDR3 nucleotides: TGTGCCATCAGTGACGAAGTTGCGGGGGGGGTCTACAATGAGCAGTTCTTC. It translates to CAISDEVAGGVYNEQFF.

The chain has TRBV6-1 and TRBJ1-1; 8 bases line up with TRBD1. Unmatched junction bases numbered 6, after V lost 3 bases and J lost 3 bases. From germline, CDR1 is MNHNS and CDR2 SASEGT. This CDR3 has 15 amino acids. The CDR3 protein is CASSDPGDRHTEAFF. As DNA, the CDR3 is TGTGCCAGCAGTGATCCCGGGGACAGGCACACTGAAGCTTTCTTT.

The genes are TRBV11-2 and TRBJ2-2, with D possibly being TRBD2 (6 bases). This CDR3 region has 14 residues. Trimming took 6 bases from V and 6 from J, leaving 14 bases between them. Germline V lookup: CDR1 SGHAT, CDR2 FQNNGV. This CDR3 is CASSPRDLSGELFF. CDR3 DNA: TGTGCCAGCAGTCCTCGGGACTTATCCGGGGAGCTGTTTTTT.

This clone came up a few times. This chain uses TRBV6-1 with TRBJ1-1; D might be TRBD1 (5 bases). Germline CDR1 and CDR2: MNHNS and SASEGT. This CDR3 contains 14 residues. Trimming cost V 1 base and J 4 bases, with 10 bases left between them. CDR3 nucleotides: TGTGCCAGCAGTGAAGGGGGGGTGAGCACTGAAGCTTTCTTT. Translating gives CASSEGGVSTEAFF.

This clone occurred once. This chain uses TRBV9 with TRBJ2-7, with TRBD2 as a possible D gene (6 bases). CDR3 length: 13 amino acids. The V and J ends lost 0 bases and 5 bases respectively, with 9 bases between them. The germline gives CDR1 SGDLS, CDR2 YYNGEE. The CDR3 DNA follows: TGTGCCAGCAGCGTAGGGCCGGGGGACGAGCAGTACTTC. Translation gives CASSVGPGDEQYF.

The chain carries TRBV4-1 and TRBJ2-7; possibly TRBD2 for D (6 bases). Germline values: CDR1 MGHRA, CDR2 YSYEKL. Trimming left V 1 base short and J 2 bases short, with 21 bases between. CDR3 length equals 18 residues. In DNA, the CDR3 is TGCGCCAGCAGCCAAGGTCGCGGACTAAGCGGCGAAACCTACGAGCAGTACTTC. Translating gives CASSQGRGLSGETYEQYF.

The chain's CDR3 is CASSGRDRGLEQYF. In DNA, the CDR3 is TGTGCCAGCTCCGGCCGGGACAGGGGGCTTGAGCAGTACTTC. The rearrangement uses TRBV18 and TRBJ2-7; TRBD1 matches at 12 bases. Germline-derived CDR1 and CDR2 are KGHSH and LQKENI. The CDR3 is 14 residues long. V lost 6 bases and J lost 7; bases outside the gene matches: 7. Full variable domain (remainder filled in from reference TRBV18 and TRBJ2-7): NAGVMQNPRHLVRRRGQEARLRCSPMKGHSHVYWYRQLPEEGLKFMVYLQKENIIDESGMPKERFSAEFPKEGPSILRIQQVVRGDSAAYFCASSGRDRGLEQYFGPGTRLTVT.